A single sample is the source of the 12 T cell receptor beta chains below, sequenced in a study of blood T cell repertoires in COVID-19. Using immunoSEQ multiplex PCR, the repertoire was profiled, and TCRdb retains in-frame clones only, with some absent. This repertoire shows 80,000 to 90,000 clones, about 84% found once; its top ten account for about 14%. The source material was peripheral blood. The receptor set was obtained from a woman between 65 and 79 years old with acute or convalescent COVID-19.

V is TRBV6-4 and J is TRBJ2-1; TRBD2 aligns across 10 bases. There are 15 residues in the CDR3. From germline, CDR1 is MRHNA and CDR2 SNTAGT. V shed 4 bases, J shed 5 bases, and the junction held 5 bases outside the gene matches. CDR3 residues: CASSVGLAGDNEQFF. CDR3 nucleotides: TGTGCCAGCAGTGTAGGTCTAGCGGGGGACAATGAGCAGTTCTTC.

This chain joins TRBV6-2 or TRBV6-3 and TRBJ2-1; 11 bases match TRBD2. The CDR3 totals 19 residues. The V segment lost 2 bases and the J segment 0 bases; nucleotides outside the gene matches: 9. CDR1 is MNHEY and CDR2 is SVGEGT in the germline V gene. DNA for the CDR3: TGTGCCAGCAGTTACGGGTCTCTAGCGGGGGGAAGCTCCTACAATGAGCAGTTCTTC. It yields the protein CASSYGSLAGGSSYNEQFF.

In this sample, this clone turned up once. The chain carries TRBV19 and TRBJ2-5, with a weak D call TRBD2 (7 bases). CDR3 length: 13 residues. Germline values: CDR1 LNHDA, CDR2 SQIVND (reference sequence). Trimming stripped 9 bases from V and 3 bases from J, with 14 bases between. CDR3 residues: CARPREGEETQYF. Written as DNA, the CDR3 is TGTGCCAGACCTAGGGAGGGGGAAGAGACCCAGTACTTC.

In DNA, the CDR3 is TGCGCCAGCAGCCAAGAAGGTCTGCGGGGGGATACGCAGTATTTT. It codes for CASSQEGLRGDTQYF. J is TRBJ2-3 and V is TRBV4-3, with 7 bases aligning to TRBD2. Germline V gene sequence: CDR1 LGHNA, CDR2 YSLEER. This CDR3 has 15 residues. After removal of 0 bases from V and 6 bases from J, the junction contained 6 bases not matched to a gene.

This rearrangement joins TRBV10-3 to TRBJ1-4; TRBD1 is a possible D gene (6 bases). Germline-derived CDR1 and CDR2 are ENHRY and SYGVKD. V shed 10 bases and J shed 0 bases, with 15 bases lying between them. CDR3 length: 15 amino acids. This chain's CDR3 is CATQGFGTTNEKLFF. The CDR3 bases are TGTGCCACACAGGGCTTTGGTACAACTAATGAAAAACTGTTTTTT.

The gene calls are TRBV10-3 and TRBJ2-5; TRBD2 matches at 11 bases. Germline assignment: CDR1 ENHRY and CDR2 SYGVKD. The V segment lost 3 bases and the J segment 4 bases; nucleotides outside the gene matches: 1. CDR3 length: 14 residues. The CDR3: CAISETSGGETQYF. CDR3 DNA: TGTGCCATCAGTGAAACTAGCGGGGGAGAGACCCAGTACTTC.

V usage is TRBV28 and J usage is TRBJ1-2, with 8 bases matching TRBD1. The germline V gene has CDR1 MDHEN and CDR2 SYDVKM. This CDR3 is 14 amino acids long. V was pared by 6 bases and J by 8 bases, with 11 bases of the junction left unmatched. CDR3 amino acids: CASRTLDRAGGYTF. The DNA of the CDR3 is TGTGCCAGCAGGACGTTGGACAGGGCAGGGGGCTACACCTTC.

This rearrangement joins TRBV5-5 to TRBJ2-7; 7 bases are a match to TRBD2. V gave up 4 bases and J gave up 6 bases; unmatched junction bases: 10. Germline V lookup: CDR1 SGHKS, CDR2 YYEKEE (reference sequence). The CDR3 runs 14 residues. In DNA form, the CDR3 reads TGTGCCAGCAGCCGCGGGGGAGACGTCTCCGAGCAGTACGTC. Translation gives CASSRGGDVSEQYV.

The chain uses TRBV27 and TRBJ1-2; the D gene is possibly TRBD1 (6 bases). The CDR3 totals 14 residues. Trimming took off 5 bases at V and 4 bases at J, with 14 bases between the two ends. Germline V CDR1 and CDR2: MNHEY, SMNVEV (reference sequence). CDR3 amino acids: CASSTETGAYGYTF. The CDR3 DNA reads TGTGCCAGCAGTACCGAGACAGGCGCCTATGGCTACACCTTC.

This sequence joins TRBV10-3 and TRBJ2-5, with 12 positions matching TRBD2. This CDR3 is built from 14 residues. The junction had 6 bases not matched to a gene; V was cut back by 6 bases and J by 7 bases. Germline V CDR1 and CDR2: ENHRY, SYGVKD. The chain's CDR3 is CAISDGLAGTTQYF. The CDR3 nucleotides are TGTGCCATCAGCGACGGACTAGCGGGGACGACCCAGTACTTC.

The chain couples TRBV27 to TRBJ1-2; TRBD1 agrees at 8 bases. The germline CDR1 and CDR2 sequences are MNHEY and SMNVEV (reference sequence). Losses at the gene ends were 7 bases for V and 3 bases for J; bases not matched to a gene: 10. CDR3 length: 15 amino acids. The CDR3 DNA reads TGTGCCAGCAATGCACAGGGGGGGGTTCACTATGGCTACACCTTC. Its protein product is CASNAQGGVHYGYTF.

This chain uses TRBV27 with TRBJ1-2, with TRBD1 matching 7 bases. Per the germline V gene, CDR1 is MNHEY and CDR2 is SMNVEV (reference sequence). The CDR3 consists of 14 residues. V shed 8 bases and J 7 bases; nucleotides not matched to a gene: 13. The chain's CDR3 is CASRAITGAGGYTF. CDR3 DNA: TGTGCCAGCCGGGCTATAACAGGGGCAGGTGGCTACACCTTC.